This TCR beta chain was retrieved from a study of response to subunit inactivated influenza vaccine. TCRdb fed the RT-PCR reads into MiXCR, producing one record per CDR3 protein. The sample holds 500,000 to 550,000 distinct CDR3 sequences, under 30% seen once. Germline CDR1 reads ENHRY; CDR2 reads SYGVKD. V was clipped by 6 bases and J by 3 bases, with 12 bases between them. This CDR3 is built from 14 residues. Only a few counts were recorded for this clonotype. These data also featured in a second study, about T cells expressing NK-cell markers. That paper notes: What made the TCR beta cDNA was 5'RACE template switching with UMIs.

The sequence was collected from a man between 45 and 60 years old who received an inactivated influenza vaccine. The chain employs TRBV10-3 and TRBJ1-3; possibly TRBD1 for D (5 bases). This material consisted of CD4+ T cells sorted from PBMCs, taken roughly 12 days after vaccination. The CDR3 loop reads CAIRPTVNGNTIYF. The CDR3 DNA is TGTGCCATCAGGCCGACAGTTAATGGAAACACCATATATTTT.